The clone carrying this T cell receptor beta chain has just a few counts. The sample is drawn from a study of Graves' ophthalmopathy and Graves' hyperthyroidism. Germline V gene lookup returns CDR1 LGHNT and CDR2 FRNRAP. V was pared by 1 base and J by 5 bases, with 7 bases of the junction left unmatched. This CDR3 comprises 16 residues. RNA transcripts yielded amplified TCR beta CDR3 regions. RT-PCR with HTBI primers came first, then second-round multiplex PCR. One entry per CDR3 protein results from TCRdb running MiXCR on the multiplex PCR reads. The table records 900,000 to 1,200,000 distinct CDR3 sequences, 36% of them present only once.

Sample: peripheral blood or thyroid tissue (not recorded which). This clonotype originated in an adult man with Graves' hyperthyroidism. The chain uses TRBV12-5 and TRBJ2-5; TRBD2 aligns across 10 bases. The CDR3 is CASGLGRTSGLETQYF. The CDR3 bases are TGTGCTAGTGGTTTGGGGAGGACTAGCGGTCTGGAGACCCAGTACTTC.